Each of the 7 T cell receptor beta chains below was sequenced from the same sample in a study of T cell responses to AZD1222 COVID-19 vaccine. Clones were sequenced by immunoSEQ multiplex PCR, and TCRdb holds only the in-frame ones, with some missing. Of 60,000 to 65,000 clones in the sample, roughly 84% are singletons; the top ten hold approximately 7.4%. The source was peripheral blood, collected on day 0 of AZD1222 vaccination. These receptors originate from an adult in good health.

The rearrangement joins TRBV28 to TRBJ1-5; D gene unclear. Germline assignment: CDR1 MDHEN and CDR2 SYDVKM. There are 12 residues in the CDR3. Trimming left V 11 bases short and J 3 bases short, with 11 bases between. In DNA, the CDR3 is TGTGCCGTGACAACATTCAATCAGCCCCAGCATTTT. Residues: CAVTTFNQPQHF.

This clone came up once. The chain combines TRBV6-1 with TRBJ2-1, with 14 bases aligning to TRBD2. The CDR3 has 18 residues. The junction had 5 bases not matched to a gene; V was cut back by 4 bases and J by 0 bases. In germline, CDR1 is MNHNS, CDR2 SASEGT. Here the CDR3 reads CASSGLAGGRSSYNEQFF. CDR3 nucleotides: TGTGCCAGCAGTGGACTAGCGGGGGGGCGCAGCTCCTACAATGAGCAGTTCTTC.

The gene calls are TRBV6-2 or TRBV6-3 and TRBJ2-5; 12 nucleotides agree with TRBD2. The CDR3 is made up of 18 amino acids. Per the germline V gene, CDR1 is MNHEY and CDR2 is SVGEGT. V dropped 6 bases and J dropped 2; count of bases not matched to a gene: 13. The CDR3 nucleotides read TGTGCCAGCAGCCGGACCCTGACTAGCGGGGGAAAACAAGAGACCCAGTACTTC. This sequence encodes CASSRTLTSGGKQETQYF.

With respect to this clone: The sample holds other DNA sequences that translate to the same CDR3. This chain connects TRBV4-1 to TRBJ2-7, with D unresolved. The germline V gene has CDR1 MGHRA and CDR2 YSYEKL. The CDR3 covers 11 residues. V lost 0 bases to trimming and J lost 3 bases, with 0 bases between them. The DNA for the CDR3 is TGCGCCAGCAGCCAAGACTACGAGCAGTACTTC. Translation: CASSQDYEQYF.

The gene calls are TRBV5-1 and TRBJ1-1, with D possibly being TRBD1 (6 bases). CDR1 and CDR2 from the germline V gene are SGHRS and YFSETQ. This CDR3 contains 14 residues. V shed 3 bases and J shed 1 base, with 10 bases lying between them. The CDR3 spells CASSSTGGNTEAFF. In nucleotides, the CDR3 is TGCGCCAGCAGCTCGACAGGAGGGAACACTGAAGCTTTCTTT.

In this sample, this clone turned up once. V gene TRBV6-5 combines with J gene TRBJ2-7; TRBD2 agrees at 8 bases. The CDR3 is made up of 13 amino acids. Per germline, CDR1 MNHEY and CDR2 SVGAGI. The ends lost 2 bases at V and 10 bases at J; junction bases unmatched: 7. CDR3 sequence (DNA): TGTGCCAGCAGTTACACCGTACTAGCGGACCAGTACTTC. It translates to CASSYTVLADQYF.

The chain couples TRBV5-5 to TRBJ2-7; D is uncertain. The V end lost 0 bases, the J end lost 2 bases, and 9 bases lay between the germline ends. This CDR3 has 14 residues. Germline CDR1 SGHKS, CDR2 YYEKEE (reference sequence). CDR3 in amino acids: CASSLGVGTYEQYF. In DNA, the CDR3 is TGTGCCAGCAGCTTGGGGGTAGGGACCTACGAGCAGTACTTC.